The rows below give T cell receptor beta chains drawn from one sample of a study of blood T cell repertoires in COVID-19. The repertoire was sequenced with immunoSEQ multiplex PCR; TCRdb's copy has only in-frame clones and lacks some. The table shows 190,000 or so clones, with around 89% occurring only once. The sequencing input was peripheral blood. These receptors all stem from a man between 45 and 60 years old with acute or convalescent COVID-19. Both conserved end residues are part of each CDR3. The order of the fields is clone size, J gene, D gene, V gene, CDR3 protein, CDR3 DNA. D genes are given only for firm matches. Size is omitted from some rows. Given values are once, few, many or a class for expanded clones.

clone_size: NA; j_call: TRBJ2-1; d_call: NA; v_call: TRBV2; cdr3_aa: CASSVEVPSSYNEQFF; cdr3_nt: TGTGCCAGCAGTGTGGAGGTACCTAGCTCCTACAATGAGCAGTTCTTC
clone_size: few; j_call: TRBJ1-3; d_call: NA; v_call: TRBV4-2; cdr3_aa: CASSQTAARSGNTIYF; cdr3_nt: TGTGCCAGCAGCCAGACGGCGGCCCGCTCTGGAAACACCATATATTTT
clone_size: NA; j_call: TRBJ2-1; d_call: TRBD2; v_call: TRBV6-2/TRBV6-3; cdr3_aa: CASRPTGLAGYNEQFF; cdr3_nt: TGTGCCAGCAGACCTACCGGACTAGCTGGCTACAATGAGCAGTTCTTC
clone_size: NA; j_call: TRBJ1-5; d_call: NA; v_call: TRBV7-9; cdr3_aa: CASSEGYNVNQPQHF; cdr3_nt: TGTGCCAGCAGCGAGGGATATAACGTGAATCAGCCCCAGCATTTT
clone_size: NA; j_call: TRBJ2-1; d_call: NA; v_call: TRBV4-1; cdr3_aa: CASSQDIAEAHVEQFF; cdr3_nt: TGCGCCAGCAGCCAAGATATAGCGGAGGCGCATGTTGAGCAGTTCTTC
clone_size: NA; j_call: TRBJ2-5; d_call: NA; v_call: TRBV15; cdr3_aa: CATSRDRRPGAAQYF; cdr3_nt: TGTGCCACCAGCAGAGACCGGAGGCCAGGGGCGGCCCAGTACTTC
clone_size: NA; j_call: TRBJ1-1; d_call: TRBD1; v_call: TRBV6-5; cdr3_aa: CASSRTLRQGSEAFF; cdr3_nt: TGTGCCAGCAGCCGGACCCTGAGACAGGGGTCTGAAGCTTTCTTT
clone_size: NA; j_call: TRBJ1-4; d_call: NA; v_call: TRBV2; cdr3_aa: CAGRREVTNEKLFF; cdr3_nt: TGTGCCGGGCGCAGGGAAGTAACTAATGAAAAACTGTTTTTT
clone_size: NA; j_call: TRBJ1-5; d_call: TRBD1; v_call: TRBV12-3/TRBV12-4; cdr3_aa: CASSLGQLKPQHF; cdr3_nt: TGTGCCAGCAGTTTGGGACAGCTGAAGCCCCAGCATTTT
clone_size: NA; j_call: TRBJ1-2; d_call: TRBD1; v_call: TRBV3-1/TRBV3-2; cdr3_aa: CASSRGTGDGYTF; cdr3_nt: TGTGCCAGCAGCCGAGGGACAGGGGATGGCTACACCTTC
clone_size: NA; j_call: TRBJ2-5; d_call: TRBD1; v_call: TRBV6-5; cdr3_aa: CASKRDRDQETQYF; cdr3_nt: TGTGCCAGCAAGAGAGACAGGGACCAAGAGACCCAGTACTTC
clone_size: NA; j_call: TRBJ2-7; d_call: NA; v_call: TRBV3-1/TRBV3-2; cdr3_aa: CASSQDRRGREVVEQYF; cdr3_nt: TGTGCCAGCAGCCAAGATCGGAGGGGAAGGGAGGTTGTCGAGCAGTACTTC
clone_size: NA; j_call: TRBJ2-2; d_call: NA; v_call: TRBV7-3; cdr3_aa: CASSLVAGVTGELFF; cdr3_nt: TGTGCCAGCAGCTTAGTTGCAGGGGTCACCGGGGAGCTGTTTTTT
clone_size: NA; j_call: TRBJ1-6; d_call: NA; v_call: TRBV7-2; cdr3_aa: CASSLGVGGYNSPLHF; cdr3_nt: TGTGCCAGCAGCTTAGGAGTAGGGGGCTATAATTCACCCCTCCACTTT
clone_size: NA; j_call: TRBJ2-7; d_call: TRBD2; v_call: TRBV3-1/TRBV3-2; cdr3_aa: CASSPLGPGLAGGARNEQYF; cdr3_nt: TGTGCCAGCAGCCCCCTAGGTCCGGGACTAGCGGGAGGTGCGAGGAACGAGCAGTACTTC
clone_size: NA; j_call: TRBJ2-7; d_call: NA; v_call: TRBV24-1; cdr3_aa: CATSDINYEQYF; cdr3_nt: TGTGCCACCAGTGACATCAACTACGAGCAGTACTTC
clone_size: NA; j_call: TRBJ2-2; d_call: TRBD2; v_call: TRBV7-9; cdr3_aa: CASSAGLAGPNTGELFF; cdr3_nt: TGTGCCAGCAGTGCGGGACTAGCGGGCCCGAACACCGGGGAGCTGTTTTTT